This T cell receptor (beta chain) emerged from a study of a mutant IDH1 vaccine in newly diagnosed glioma. Study-level information: Averaging roughly 40 years of age, treated patients were about 60% male and roughly 40% female. Every participant had undergone radiotherapy, temozolomide, or both before, and most underwent both.

Time point specified: baseline, week 1 (first vaccination visit). Treatment reported: pre-vaccination baseline after standard-of-care therapy. Donors had new IDH1-mutant astrocytomas of WHO grade 3 or 4 (ATRX-lost). Overall study results and limits: Among patients, around 93% showed immune responses induced by the vaccine.

CDR3 length: 16 amino acids. From germline, CDR1 is MGHRA and CDR2 YSYEKL. J was trimmed by 3 bases and V by 5 bases; bases with no gene match: 8. Profiling relied on immunoSEQ multiplex PCR, and the TCRdb table lists in-frame clones only, not all of them. The table shows 35,000 to 40,000 clones, with 78% occurring only once. Turning to this clone: What it binds is not known.

The starting material was PBMCs, obtained from a glioma patient treated with radiotherapy, temozolomide or both. The source is a man aged 40-50 years with glioma. Some clones in this sample may be carry-over from other donors' samples. This chain connects TRBV4-1 to TRBJ2-1, with TRBD2 matching over 9 bases. CDR3 amino acids: CASSDSIAGDYNEQFF. The DNA for the CDR3 is TGCGCCAGCAGCGACTCAATAGCGGGGGACTACAATGAGCAGTTCTTC.